The subject of this entry is one T cell receptor beta chain. This sample is drawn from a study of neoadjuvant anti-PD-1 for oral cavity cancer. The overall study: Non-progressing patients received a fourth nivolumab dose near day 43, then surgery on days 50-56.

The sample's time point: after neoadjuvant nivolumab, at surgical resection. These newly diagnosed stage II-IVA oral cavity squamous cell carcinoma patients had no prior systemic or radiation treatment. No culture or expansion preceded analysis of these blood cells. The assay was immunoSEQ multiplex PCR, and TCRdb's table has in-frame clones only and misses some. The repertoire holds about 14,000 clones, about four fifths seen once, with approximately 2.8% in the top ten. Trimming pared 5 bases from V and 4 bases from J, leaving 11 bases between. Looked up from germline, CDR1 is SGHAT and CDR2 is FQDESV (reference sequence). The CDR3 consists of 13 residues.

This TCR came from a person aged 35-80 years with oral cavity squamous cell carcinoma. This chain links TRBV11-1 with TRBJ2-5; perhaps TRBD2 as D (6 bases). This specimen consisted of PBMCs, obtained after nivolumab (anti-PD-1) treatment. For the CDR3, the DNA is TGTGCCAGCAGCCCTGGACTAACAGAGACCCAGTACTTC. It encodes CASSPGLTETQYF.